The 11 T cell receptor beta chains listed next were all sequenced from one sample in a study of blood T cell repertoires in COVID-19. Method: immunoSEQ multiplex PCR; TCRdb's copy keeps in-frame clones and lacks some. The data show some 260,000 clones, approximately 88% seen once. Sequencing used peripheral blood. Every receptor here comes from a woman in her sixties or seventies with COVID-19, enrolled during active disease.

This chain uses TRBV19 with TRBJ1-1; TRBD1 agrees at 7 bases. Germline CDR1 LNHDA, CDR2 SQIVND (reference sequence). With 6 bases clipped from V and 2 bases from J, the junction kept 6 bases outside the gene matches. This CDR3 is 14 amino acids long. CDR3 amino acids: CASSGTAENTEAFF. Written as DNA, the CDR3 is TGTGCCAGTAGCGGGACAGCGGAAAACACTGAAGCTTTCTTT.

The chain couples TRBV7-2 to TRBJ2-7, with 8 bases matching TRBD2. The V gene end was trimmed by 5 bases and the J gene end by 4 bases; junction bases not matched to a gene: 10. CDR3 size: 15 residues. The germline V gene encodes CDR1 SGHTA and CDR2 FQGNSA. CDR3 DNA sequence: TGTGCCAGCAGCATCACCGGGACTAGATTTTACGAGCAGTACTTC. Its translation: CASSITGTRFYEQYF.

The genes are TRBV7-3 and TRBJ1-1, with D unresolved. This CDR3 region has 16 residues. V lost 4 bases to trimming and J lost 2 bases, with 17 bases between them. The germline V gene encodes CDR1 SGHTA and CDR2 FQGTGA. CDR3 amino acids: CASSSHPTLSNTEAFF. CDR3 DNA: TGTGCCAGCAGCTCGCACCCGACACTCAGCAACACTGAAGCTTTCTTT.

This chain links TRBV27 with TRBJ2-7; tentatively, D is TRBD1 (6 bases). CDR1 and CDR2 from the germline V gene are MNHEY and SMNVEV (reference sequence). The CDR3 has 14 amino acids. Trimming took off 8 bases at V and 0 bases at J, with 14 bases between the two ends. The CDR3 region has the DNA TGTGCCAGCGCAACAGGGCCGAGCTCCTACGAGCAGTACTTC. Its protein is CASATGPSSYEQYF.

J is TRBJ2-7 and V is TRBV30, with 14 bases matching TRBD2. The CDR3 runs to 14 residues. The J segment lost 12 bases and the V segment lost 5 bases, leaving 12 bases of the junction unmatched. CDR1 GTSNPN and CDR2 SVGIG come from the germline V gene (reference sequence). CDR3 bases: TGTGCCTGGGGAGCGGGACTAGCGGGGGCCACTCGGTACTTC. Its translation is CAWGAGLAGATRYF. Complete variable domain (other parts from reference TRBV30 and TRBJ2-7): SQTIHQWPATLVQPVGSPLSLECTVEGTSNPNLYWYRQAAGRGLQLLFYSVGIGQISSEVPQNLSASRPQDRQFILSSKKLLLSDSGFYLCAWGAGLAGATRYFGPGTRLTVT.

This clone showed up just a few times. The genes are TRBV6-5 and TRBJ2-3; a weak D match, TRBD2 (5 bases). With 0 bases removed from V and 4 bases from J, the gap between germline ends came to 11 bases. The CDR3 extends over 15 amino acids. Germline V gene lookup returns CDR1 MNHEY and CDR2 SVGAGI. The CDR3 is CASSYSDYAADTQYF. The CDR3 DNA reads TGTGCCAGCAGTTACTCTGACTACGCCGCAGATACGCAGTATTTT.

The chain is built from TRBV18 and TRBJ1-1, with a weak D call TRBD1 (5 bases). Germline lookup yields CDR1 KGHSH and CDR2 LQKENI. This CDR3 region has 12 residues. Trimming pared 6 bases from V and 1 base from J, leaving 6 bases between. For the CDR3, the DNA is TGTGCCAGCTCCGGGGGGAACACTGAAGCTTTCTTT. This encodes CASSGGNTEAFF.

The chain joins TRBV11-3 to TRBJ2-7, with TRBD2 matching over 10 bases. There are 15 residues in the CDR3. Trimming removed 5 bases from V and 2 bases from J; junction bases left unmatched: 6. Germline-derived CDR1 and CDR2 are SGHNT and YENEEA. In DNA form, the CDR3 reads TGTGCCAGCAGCGCGGGACTAGCGCTGACCTACGAGCAGTACTTC. Amino acids: CASSAGLALTYEQYF.

The chain uses TRBV28 and TRBJ2-7, with D possibly TRBD2 on 7 matching bases. V gave up 7 bases and J gave up 5 bases, with 12 bases separating them. Germline CDR1 and CDR2: MDHEN and SYDVKM. The CDR3 extends over 12 amino acids. This CDR3 reads CASTLGGDEQYF. The CDR3 region has the DNA TGTGCCAGCACCTTAGGGGGGGACGAGCAGTACTTC.

V usage is TRBV6-5 and J usage is TRBJ2-3; D unclear. Looked up from germline, CDR1 is MNHEY and CDR2 is SVGAGI. The CDR3 is 11 amino acids. The V gene lost 7 bases and the J gene lost 1 base, with 3 bases spanning the gap. As DNA, the CDR3 is TGTGCCAGCACCGGCACAGATACGCAGTATTTT. Amino acid sequence: CASTGTDTQYF.

The V gene is TRBV28, the J gene TRBJ2-1; TRBD2 is a possible D gene (5 bases). The germline CDR1 and CDR2 sequences are MDHEN and SYDVKM. The CDR3 sequence is 14 residues long. Trimming took 3 bases from V and 5 from J, leaving 11 bases between them. The CDR3 here is CASSFGETHNEQFF. The CDR3 nucleotides are TGTGCCAGCAGTTTCGGGGAGACACACAATGAGCAGTTCTTC.